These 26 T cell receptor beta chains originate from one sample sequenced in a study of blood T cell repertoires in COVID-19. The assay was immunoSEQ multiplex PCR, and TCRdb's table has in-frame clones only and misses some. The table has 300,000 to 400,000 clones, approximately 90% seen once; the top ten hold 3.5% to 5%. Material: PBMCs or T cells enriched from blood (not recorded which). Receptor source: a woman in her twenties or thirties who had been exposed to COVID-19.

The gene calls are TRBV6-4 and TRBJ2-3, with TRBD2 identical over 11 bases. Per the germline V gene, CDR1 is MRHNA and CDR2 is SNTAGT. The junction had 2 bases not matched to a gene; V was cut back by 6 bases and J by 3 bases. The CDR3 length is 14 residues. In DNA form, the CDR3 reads TGTGCCAGCAGACTAGCGGGAGAGACAGATACGCAGTATTTT. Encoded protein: CASRLAGETDTQYF.

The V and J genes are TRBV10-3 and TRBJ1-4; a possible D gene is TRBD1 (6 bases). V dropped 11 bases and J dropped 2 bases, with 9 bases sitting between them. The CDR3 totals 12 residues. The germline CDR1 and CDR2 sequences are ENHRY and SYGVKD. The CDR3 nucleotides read TGTGCCGTCCAGGGGACTAATGAAAAACTGTTTTTT. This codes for CAVQGTNEKLFF.

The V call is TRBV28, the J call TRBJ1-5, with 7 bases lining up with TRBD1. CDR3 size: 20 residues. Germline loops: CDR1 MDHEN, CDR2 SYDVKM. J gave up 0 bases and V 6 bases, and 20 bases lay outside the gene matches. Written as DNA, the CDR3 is TGTGCCAGCAGCCCCTGGAGAAGGGGGCATAATCACCCTAGCAATCAGCCCCAGCATTTT. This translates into CASSPWRRGHNHPSNQPQHF. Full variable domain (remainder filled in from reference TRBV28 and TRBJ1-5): DVKVTQSSRYLVKRTGEKVFLECVQDMDHENMFWYRQDPGLGLRLIYFSYDVKMKEKGDIPEGYSVSREKKERFSLILESASTNQTSMYLCASSPWRRGHNHPSNQPQHFGDGTRLSIL.

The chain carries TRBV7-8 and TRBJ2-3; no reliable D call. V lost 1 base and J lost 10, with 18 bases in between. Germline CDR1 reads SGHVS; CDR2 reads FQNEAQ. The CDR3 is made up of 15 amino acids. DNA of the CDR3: TGTGCCAGCAGCTTAGAAACGTTGGTCTCTGTAGCGCAGTATTTT. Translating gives CASSLETLVSVAQYF.

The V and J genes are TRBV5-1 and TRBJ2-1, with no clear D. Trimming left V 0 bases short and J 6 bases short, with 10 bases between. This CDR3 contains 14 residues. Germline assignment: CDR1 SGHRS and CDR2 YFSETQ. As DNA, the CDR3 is TGCGCCAGCAGCTTGGATAGCCCGGGCAATGAGCAGTTCTTC. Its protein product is CASSLDSPGNEQFF. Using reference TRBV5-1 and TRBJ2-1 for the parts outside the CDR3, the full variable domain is KAGVTQTPRYLIKTRGQQVTLSCSPISGHRSVSWYQQTPGQGLQFLFEYFSETQRNKGNFPGRFSGRQFSNSRSEMNVSTLELGDSALYLCASSLDSPGNEQFFGPGTRLTVL.

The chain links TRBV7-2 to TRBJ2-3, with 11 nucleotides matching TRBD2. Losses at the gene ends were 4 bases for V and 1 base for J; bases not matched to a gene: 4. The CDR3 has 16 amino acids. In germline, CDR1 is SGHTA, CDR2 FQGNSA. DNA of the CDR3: TGTGCCAGCAGCTCGCGACTAGCGGGACGCACAGATACGCAGTATTTT. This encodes CASSSRLAGRTDTQYF.

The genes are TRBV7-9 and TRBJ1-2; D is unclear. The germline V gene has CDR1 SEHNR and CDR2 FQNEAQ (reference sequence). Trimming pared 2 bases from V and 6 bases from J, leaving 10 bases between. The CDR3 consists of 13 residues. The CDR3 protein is CASSLNGVHGYTF. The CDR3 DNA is TGTGCCAGCAGCTTAAACGGGGTCCATGGCTACACCTTC.

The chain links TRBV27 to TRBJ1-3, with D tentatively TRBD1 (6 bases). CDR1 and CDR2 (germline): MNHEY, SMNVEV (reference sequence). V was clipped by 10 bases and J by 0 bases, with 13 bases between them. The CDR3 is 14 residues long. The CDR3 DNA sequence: TGTGCCACCCGGACAGTTTCCTCTGGAAACACCATATATTTT. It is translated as CATRTVSSGNTIYF.

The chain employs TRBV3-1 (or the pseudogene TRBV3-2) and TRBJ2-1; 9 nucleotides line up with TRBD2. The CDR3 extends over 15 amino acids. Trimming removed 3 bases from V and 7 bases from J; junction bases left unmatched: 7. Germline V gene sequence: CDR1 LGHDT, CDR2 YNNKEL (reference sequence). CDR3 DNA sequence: TGTGCCAGCAGCCAGGCGCGGGGGGGCAAGAATGAGCAGTTCTTC. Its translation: CASSQARGGKNEQFF.

The CDR3 nucleotides are TGTGCCAGCAGCAACAGGGGAAGAACTGAAGCTTTCTTT. Amino acid sequence: CASSNRGRTEAFF. The chain employs TRBV19 and TRBJ1-1; 7 bases agree with TRBD1. Trimming removed 9 bases from V and 5 bases from J; junction bases left unmatched: 9. Germline V gives CDR1 LNHDA, CDR2 SQIVND (reference sequence). The length of the CDR3 is 13 residues.

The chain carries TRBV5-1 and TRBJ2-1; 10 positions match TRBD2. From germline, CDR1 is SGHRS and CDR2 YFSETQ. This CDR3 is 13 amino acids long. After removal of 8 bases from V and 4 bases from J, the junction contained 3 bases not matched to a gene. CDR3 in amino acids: CASSSGGYNEQFF. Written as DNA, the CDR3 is TGCGCCAGTTCTAGCGGGGGTTACAATGAGCAGTTCTTC.

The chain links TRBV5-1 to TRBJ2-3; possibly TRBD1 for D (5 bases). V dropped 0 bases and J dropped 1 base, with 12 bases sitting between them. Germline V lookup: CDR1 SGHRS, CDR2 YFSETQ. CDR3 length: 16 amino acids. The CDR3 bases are TGCGCCAGCAGCTTGGGGCAGGGTAGAGGCACAGATACGCAGTATTTT. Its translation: CASSLGQGRGTDTQYF.

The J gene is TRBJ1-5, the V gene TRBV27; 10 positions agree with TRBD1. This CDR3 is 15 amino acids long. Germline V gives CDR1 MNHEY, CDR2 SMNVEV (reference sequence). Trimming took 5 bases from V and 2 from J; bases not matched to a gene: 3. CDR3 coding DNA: TGTGCCAGCAGTAGACAGGGGGCTGGCAATCAGCCCCAGCATTTT. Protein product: CASSRQGAGNQPQHF.

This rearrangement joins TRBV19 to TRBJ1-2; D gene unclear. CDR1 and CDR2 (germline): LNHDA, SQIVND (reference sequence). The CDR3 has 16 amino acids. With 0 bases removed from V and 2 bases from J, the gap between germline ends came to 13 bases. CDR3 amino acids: CASSIDLGVRNYGYTF. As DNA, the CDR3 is TGTGCCAGTAGTATAGATCTCGGGGTCAGGAACTATGGCTACACCTTC.

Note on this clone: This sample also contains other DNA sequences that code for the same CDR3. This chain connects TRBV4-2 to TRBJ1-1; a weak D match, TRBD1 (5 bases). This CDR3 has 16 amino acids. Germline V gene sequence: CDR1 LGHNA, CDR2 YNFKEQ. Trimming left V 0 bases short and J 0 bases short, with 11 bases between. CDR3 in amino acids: CASSQDRDRVNTEAFF. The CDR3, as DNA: TGTGCCAGCAGCCAAGATCGCGACAGAGTGAACACTGAAGCTTTCTTT.

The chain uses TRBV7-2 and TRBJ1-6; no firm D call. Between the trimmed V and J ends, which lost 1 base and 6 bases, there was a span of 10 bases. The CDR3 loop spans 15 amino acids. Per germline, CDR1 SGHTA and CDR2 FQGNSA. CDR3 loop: CASSLVHGSNSPLHF. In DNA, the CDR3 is TGTGCCAGCAGCTTAGTCCACGGTAGTAATTCACCCCTCCACTTT.

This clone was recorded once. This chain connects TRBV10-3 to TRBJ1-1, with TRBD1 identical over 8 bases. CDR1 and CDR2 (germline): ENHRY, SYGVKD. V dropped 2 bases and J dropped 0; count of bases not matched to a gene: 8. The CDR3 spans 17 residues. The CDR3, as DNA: TGTGCCATCAGTGAGGGGCAGGGGGCTCCTTTGAACACTGAAGCTTTCTTT. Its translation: CAISEGQGAPLNTEAFF.

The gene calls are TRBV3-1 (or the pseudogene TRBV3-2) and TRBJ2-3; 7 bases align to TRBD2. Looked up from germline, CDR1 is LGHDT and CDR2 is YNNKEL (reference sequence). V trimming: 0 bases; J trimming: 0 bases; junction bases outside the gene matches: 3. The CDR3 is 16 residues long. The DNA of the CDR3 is TGTGCCAGCAGCCAAGAACTAGCGACTAGCACAGATACGCAGTATTTT. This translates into CASSQELATSTDTQYF.

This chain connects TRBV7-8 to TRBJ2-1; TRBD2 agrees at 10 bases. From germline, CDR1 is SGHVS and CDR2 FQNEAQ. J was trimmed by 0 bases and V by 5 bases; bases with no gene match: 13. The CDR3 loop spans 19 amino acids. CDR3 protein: CASSPRGNSGGSSYNEQFF. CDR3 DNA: TGTGCCAGCAGCCCCCGGGGTAATAGCGGGGGGAGCTCCTACAATGAGCAGTTCTTC. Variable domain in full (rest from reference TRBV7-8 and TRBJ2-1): GAGVSQSPRYKVAKRGQDVALRCDPISGHVSLFWYQQALGQGPEFLTYFQNEAQLDKSGLPSDRFFAERPEGSVSTLKIQRTQQEDSAVYLCASSPRGNSGGSSYNEQFFGPGTRLTVL.

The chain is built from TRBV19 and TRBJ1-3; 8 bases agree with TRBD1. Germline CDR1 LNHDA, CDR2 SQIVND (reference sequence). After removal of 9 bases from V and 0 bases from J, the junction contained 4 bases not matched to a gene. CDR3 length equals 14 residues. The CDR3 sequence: CASGQGHSGNTIYF. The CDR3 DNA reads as TGTGCCAGCGGACAGGGCCACTCTGGAAACACCATATATTTT.

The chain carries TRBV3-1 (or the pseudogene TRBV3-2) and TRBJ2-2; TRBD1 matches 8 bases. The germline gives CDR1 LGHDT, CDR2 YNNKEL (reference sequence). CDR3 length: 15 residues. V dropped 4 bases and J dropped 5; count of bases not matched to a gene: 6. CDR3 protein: CASSPRGRRTGELFF. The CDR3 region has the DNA TGTGCCAGCAGCCCCAGGGGGCGACGAACCGGGGAGCTGTTTTTT.

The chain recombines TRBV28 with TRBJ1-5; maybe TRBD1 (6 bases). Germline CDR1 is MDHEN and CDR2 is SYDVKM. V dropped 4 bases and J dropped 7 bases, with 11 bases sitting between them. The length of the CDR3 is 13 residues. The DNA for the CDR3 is TGTGCCAGCAGTTCCCCACAGGGACAGCCCCAGCATTTT. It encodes CASSSPQGQPQHF. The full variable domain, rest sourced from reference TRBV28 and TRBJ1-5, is DVKVTQSSRYLVKRTGEKVFLECVQDMDHENMFWYRQDPGLGLRLIYFSYDVKMKEKGDIPEGYSVSREKKERFSLILESASTNQTSMYLCASSSPQGQPQHFGDGTRLSIL.

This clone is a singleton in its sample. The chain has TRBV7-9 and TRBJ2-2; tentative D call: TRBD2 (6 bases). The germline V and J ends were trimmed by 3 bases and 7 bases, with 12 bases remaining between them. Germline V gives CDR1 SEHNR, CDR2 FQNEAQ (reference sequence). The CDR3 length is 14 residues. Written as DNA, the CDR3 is TGTGCCAGCAGCTTCCCTAAGACTAGCGGGGAGCTGTTTTTT. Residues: CASSFPKTSGELFF. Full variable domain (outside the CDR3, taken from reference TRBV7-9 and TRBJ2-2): DTGVSQNPRHKITKRGQNVTFRCDPISEHNRLYWYRQTLGQGPEFLTYFQNEAQLEKSRLLSDRFSAERPKGSFSTLEIQRTEQGDSAMYLCASSFPKTSGELFFGEGSRLTVL.

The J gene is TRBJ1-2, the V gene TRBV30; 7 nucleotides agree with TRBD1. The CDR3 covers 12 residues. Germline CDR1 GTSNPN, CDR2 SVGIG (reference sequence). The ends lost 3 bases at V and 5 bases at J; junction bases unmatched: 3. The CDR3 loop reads CAWSSTGYGYTF. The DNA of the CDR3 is TGTGCCTGGAGCTCGACAGGGTATGGCTACACCTTC.

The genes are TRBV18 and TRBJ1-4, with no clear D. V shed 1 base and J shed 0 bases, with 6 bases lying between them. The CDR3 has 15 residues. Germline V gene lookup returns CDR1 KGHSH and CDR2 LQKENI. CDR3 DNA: TGTGCCAGCTCACCACGGGGAGCAACTAATGAAAAACTGTTTTTT. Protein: CASSPRGATNEKLFF.

DNA of the CDR3: TGCGCCAGCAGCTTGGCCCCGTCGAACACTGAAGCTTTCTTT. Its protein is CASSLAPSNTEAFF. The rearrangement joins TRBV5-1 to TRBJ1-1, with D uncertain. Trimming stripped 0 bases from V and 1 base from J, with 7 bases between. The germline V gene has CDR1 SGHRS and CDR2 YFSETQ. The CDR3 sequence is 14 residues long. Combining the CDR3 with reference TRBV5-1 and TRBJ1-1 gives the whole variable domain KAGVTQTPRYLIKTRGQQVTLSCSPISGHRSVSWYQQTPGQGLQFLFEYFSETQRNKGNFPGRFSGRQFSNSRSEMNVSTLELGDSALYLCASSLAPSNTEAFFGQGTRLTVV.